A selection of T cell receptor beta chains follows, all from one sample in a study of Ad26.COV2.S vaccination and SARS-CoV-2 variants. The assay was immunoSEQ multiplex PCR, and TCRdb's table has in-frame clones only and misses some. Here the sample spans about 410,000 clones, around 92% being singletons. The starting material was peripheral blood, obtained in a trial of Ad26.COV2.S vaccine versus placebo. Every receptor here comes from a person between 18 and 60 years old who received the Ad26.COV2.S COVID-19 vaccine or a placebo. The CDR3 runs from the conserved cysteine through the conserved F or W. The D gene is left open where the match is weak. Clone size appears in some rows only: once, few, many, or a class for an expanded clone.

. | TRBJ2-4 | TRBV11-2 | TRBD1 | TGTGCCAGCAGCACGACAGGGGGTTGGGACATTCAGTACTTC | CASSTTGGWDIQYF
. | TRBJ1-2 | TRBV9 | TRBD1 | TGTGCCAGCAGCGCAACAGGGACAGCTAACTATGGCTACACCTTC | CASSATGTANYGYTF
. | TRBJ2-7 | TRBV7-2 | . | TGTGCCAGCAGCTTAGGGCGAGGGAAATACGAGCAGTACTTC | CASSLGRGKYEQYF
once | TRBJ1-5 | TRBV27 | . | TGTGCCAGCAGGCCCGTCACTGGGGGCAATCAGCCCCAGCATTTT | CASRPVTGGNQPQHF
. | TRBJ1-3 | TRBV3-1/TRBV3-2 | . | TGTGCCAGCAGCCTTCAGGGGTCTGGAAACACCATATATTTT | CASSLQGSGNTIYF
. | TRBJ2-7 | TRBV29-1 | . | TGCAGCGGCGAGACAGCCACCTACGAGCAGTACTTC | CSGETATYEQYF
few | TRBJ1-2 | TRBV27 | TRBD1 | TGTGCCAGCAGTTTATCGGGGGTTGGACAGGCCGGCTACACCTTC | CASSLSGVGQAGYTF
. | TRBJ2-3 | TRBV4-1 | TRBD1 | TGCGCCAGCAGCCAAGATGTAGGACAGGGGAGCGCAGATACGCAGTATTTT | CASSQDVGQGSADTQYF
. | TRBJ2-3 | TRBV27 | TRBD1 | TGTGCCAGCAGTTTTGGGACAGGGGAGGGGACAGATACGCAGTATTTT | CASSFGTGEGTDTQYF
. | TRBJ2-3 | TRBV5-4 | TRBD1 | TGTGCCAGCAGCTCGGACAGGGGGAACGGGTATTTT | CASSSDRGNGYF
once | TRBJ1-2 | TRBV3-1/TRBV3-2 | . | TGTGCCAGCAGCCAAGAGGCAGGTAACTATGGCTACACCTTC | CASSQEAGNYGYTF
. | TRBJ2-7 | TRBV6-5 | . | TGTGCCAGCAGTTTGGCCGGGGGCGAGGGCGAGCAGTACTTC | CASSLAGGEGEQYF
. | TRBJ1-4 | TRBV2 | TRBD1 | TGTGCCAGCAGCCGGGACAGGGACGAAAAACTGTTTTTT | CASSRDRDEKLFF
. | TRBJ2-7 | TRBV7-8 | . | TGTGCCAGCAGCTTAGTAGTCAGGGTTACATCCTACGAGCAGTACTTC | CASSLVVRVTSYEQYF
. | TRBJ2-5 | TRBV7-8 | TRBD2 | TGTGCCAGCAGCTTAGGATTAGGACTAGCGGGGGGCCCAGCGCAAGAGACCCAGTACTTC | CASSLGLGLAGGPAQETQYF
. | TRBJ2-7 | TRBV12-3/TRBV12-4 | . | TGTGCCAGCAGTCTAGTTACCTACGAGCAGTACTTC | CASSLVTYEQYF
. | TRBJ1-1 | TRBV28 | . | TGTGCCAGCAGTTTATTATCTGGGACTGAAGCTTTCTTT | CASSLLSGTEAFF
. | TRBJ1-2 | TRBV13 | . | TGTGCCAGCAGCTTCCAGGGCGCAGGTTCCTATGGCTACACCTTC | CASSFQGAGSYGYTF
. | TRBJ1-2 | TRBV7-2 | TRBD1 | TGTGCCAGCAGCTTTCGCGGACAGGAGGGAGGCTATGGCTACACCTTC | CASSFRGQEGGYGYTF
. | TRBJ2-1 | TRBV11-3 | . | TGTGCCAGCAGCTTAAGGCAGGGGAGGCTCGACAATGAGCAGTTCTTC | CASSLRQGRLDNEQFF
. | TRBJ2-3 | TRBV18 | TRBD2 | TGTGCCAGCTCACCAACCGTTAGCGGGAGTAGCACAGATACGCAGTATTTT | CASSPTVSGSSTDTQYF
. | TRBJ2-1 | TRBV7-9 | . | TGTGCCAGCAGCTTAGAAGGGGGCTACAATGAGCAGTTCTTC | CASSLEGGYNEQFF
. | TRBJ2-3 | TRBV11-1 | . | TGTGCCAGCAGCCGTACAGATACGCAGTATTTT | CASSRTDTQYF
. | TRBJ2-1 | TRBV5-4 | . | TGTGCCAGCAGCTCGGGCCACAATGAGCAGTTCTTC | CASSSGHNEQFF
. | TRBJ2-4 | TRBV15 | . | TGTGCCACCAGCAGAGAGAAGGGAACCAACCTTCTAGCCAAAAACATTCAGTACTTC | CATSREKGTNLLAKNIQYF
. | TRBJ2-1 | TRBV10-1 | TRBD2 | TGCGCCAGCAGTGAGTCGTTAGCGGGGATGTTCTTC | CASSESLAGMFF
. | TRBJ1-2 | TRBV6-5 | . | TGTGCCAGCAGTTTAAATTCCCCTGTTTTTGGTGGCTACACCTTC | CASSLNSPVFGGYTF
. | TRBJ1-5 | TRBV5-8 | . | TGTGCCAGCGGCCTCGGGACCGCAAGATACAATCAGCCCCAGCATTTT | CASGLGTARYNQPQHF
. | TRBJ2-5 | TRBV28 | . | TGTGCCAGCAGTTCTAGTAGAGAGACCCAGTACTTC | CASSSSRETQYF
. | TRBJ1-3 | TRBV2 | . | TGTGCCAGCAGTGAATTCGGGGTTGCTGGAAACACCATATATTTT | CASSEFGVAGNTIYF
few | TRBJ2-7 | TRBV3-1/TRBV3-2 | . | TGTGCCAGCAGCCAGACAGGTTGGGAGCAGTACTTC | CASSQTGWEQYF
. | TRBJ1-6 | TRBV5-6 | . | TGTGCCAGCAGCTTGTATATAGGGGATGTTAATTCACCCCTCCACTTT | CASSLYIGDVNSPLHF
. | TRBJ1-6 | TRBV6-6 | TRBD1 | TGTGCCAGCAGTCCAACAGGGGGTCGGGGATCCTATAATTCACCCCTCCACTTT | CASSPTGGRGSYNSPLHF
. | TRBJ2-1 | TRBV4-3 | . | TGCGCCAGCAGCCAGGATCTAGTCCAGGGGGGGTATAATGAGCAGTTCTTC | CASSQDLVQGGYNEQFF
. | TRBJ2-1 | TRBV10-3 | . | TGTGCCATCAGGAGAGTGGGCCCCTACAATGAGCAGTTCTTC | CAIRRVGPYNEQFF
. | TRBJ1-2 | TRBV29-1 | . | TGCAGTATTGGGGAGCACTATGGCTACACCTTC | CSIGEHYGYTF
. | TRBJ2-7 | TRBV28 | . | TGTGCCAGCAGGCGCGCGGGACAGTCGTCGTACTTC | CASRRAGQSSYF
once | TRBJ2-7 | TRBV5-4 | . | TGTGCCAGCAGCCGGACAAACCCCTACGAGCAGTACTTC | CASSRTNPYEQYF
. | TRBJ2-3 | TRBV7-8 | . | TGTGCCAGCAGCTTAGATCGTAGGAGGGGCCGGGCAGATACGCAGTATTTT | CASSLDRRRGRADTQYF
. | TRBJ2-3 | TRBV9 | TRBD1 | TGTGCCAGCAGCGCATCACCACAGGGGTTGTGGACAGATACGCAGTATTTT | CASSASPQGLWTDTQYF
. | TRBJ2-2 | TRBV6-2/TRBV6-3 | TRBD2 | TGTGCCAGCAGTTACTCGACTAGCGGGGGGGCGAACACCGGGGAGCTGTTTTTT | CASSYSTSGGANTGELFF
. | TRBJ2-7 | TRBV9 | TRBD2 | TGTGCCAGCAGCCCGAGTACTAGCGGGCTCTACGAGCAGTACTTC | CASSPSTSGLYEQYF
. | TRBJ2-7 | TRBV6-5 | . | TGTGCCAGCAGTAGAGGGGGATATAGCTCCTACGAGCAGTACTTC | CASSRGGYSSYEQYF
. | TRBJ2-4 | TRBV7-2 | . | TGTGCCAGCAGCTTAGCGGACGGACATACAGCCAAAAACATTCAGTACTTC | CASSLADGHTAKNIQYF
. | TRBJ2-1 | TRBV7-8 | TRBD2 | TGTGCCAGCAGCTCCCTCGGGGGGGGGATCAATGAGCAGTTCTTC | CASSSLGGGINEQFF
. | TRBJ2-2 | TRBV4-1 | . | TGCGCCAGCAGCCCCGGTTTCGTAGGCCTTAACACCGGGGAGCTGTTTTTT | CASSPGFVGLNTGELFF
few | TRBJ2-2 | TRBV7-7 | . | TGTGCCAGCAGCTTACTTTTGGGGGCCGGGGAGCTGTTTTTT | CASSLLLGAGELFF
. | TRBJ1-2 | TRBV7-9 | . | TGTGCCAGCAGCTCTACCCAATCACGGGACTATGGCTACACCTTC | CASSSTQSRDYGYTF
. | TRBJ2-7 | TRBV7-2 | . | TGTGCCAGCAGCTTATCCCGAGGACGCGAGCAGTACTTC | CASSLSRGREQYF
. | TRBJ2-5 | TRBV12-3/TRBV12-4 | . | TGTGCCAGCAGTTTAGGGGGGCTCGCGACCCAGTACTTC | CASSLGGLATQYF
. | TRBJ1-1 | TRBV11-2 | . | TGTGCCAGCAGCTTAGGGGCAGGGGTTACTGAAGCTTTCTTT | CASSLGAGVTEAFF
. | TRBJ1-4 | TRBV7-2 | . | TGTGCCAGCAGCCCCAACGCCCTGCTGATGAATGAAAAACTGTTTTTT | CASSPNALLMNEKLFF
. | TRBJ1-3 | TRBV4-3 | . | TGCGCCAGCAGCCAAGAAGGGTACACCAGCTCTGGAAACACCATATATTTT | CASSQEGYTSSGNTIYF
once | TRBJ1-6 | TRBV2 | TRBD1 | TGTGCCAGCAGGCCCGGGACAGGGACTAATTCACCCCTCCACTTT | CASRPGTGTNSPLHF